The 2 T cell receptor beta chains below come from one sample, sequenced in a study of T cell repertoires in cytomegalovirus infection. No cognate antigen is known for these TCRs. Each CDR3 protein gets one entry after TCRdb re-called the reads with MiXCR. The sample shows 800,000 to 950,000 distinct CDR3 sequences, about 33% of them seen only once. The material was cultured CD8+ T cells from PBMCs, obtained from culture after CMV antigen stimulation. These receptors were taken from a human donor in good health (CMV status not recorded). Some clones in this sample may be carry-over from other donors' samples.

CDR3 residues: CSAASPGQGRHGYTF. The DNA of the CDR3 is TGCAGTGCAGCTTCTCCGGGACAGGGAAGGCATGGCTACACCTTC. The chain employs TRBV20-1 and TRBJ1-2; 9 bases align to TRBD1. The CDR3 sequence is 15 residues long. After removal of 6 bases from V and 6 bases from J, the junction contained 14 bases not matched to a gene. Germline V lookup: CDR1 DFQATT, CDR2 SNEGSKA (reference sequence).

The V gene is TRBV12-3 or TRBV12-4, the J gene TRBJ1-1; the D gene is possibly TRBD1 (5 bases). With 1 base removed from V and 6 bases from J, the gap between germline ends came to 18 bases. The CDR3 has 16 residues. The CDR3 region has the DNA TGTGCCAGCAGTTTAGTAGGGCCAGGGAAGGCGGCTGAAGCTTTCTTT. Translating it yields CASSLVGPGKAAEAFF.